This TCR beta chain appears in the sequencing data of a study of blood T cell repertoires in COVID-19. Across the whole study: T cells, B-cell-depleted T cells, or PBMCs provided the cDNA or gDNA that served as material.

The V end lost 5 bases, the J end lost 4 bases, and 14 bases lay between the germline ends. The CDR3 runs 15 residues. The germline CDR1 and CDR2 sequences are LGHDT and YNNKEL (reference sequence). Produced via immunoSEQ multiplex PCR; TCRdb's table is partial and in-frame only. The sample consists of about 420,000 clones, about 90% of them appearing once. Seattle's enrolled individuals joined amid active infection and were then monitored longitudinally. V gene TRBV3-1 (or the pseudogene TRBV3-2) combines with J gene TRBJ2-2, with D possibly being TRBD1 (5 bases). The TCR sequence derives from a man between 18 and 29 years old with COVID-19, enrolled during active disease. Sequencing was performed on peripheral blood. The CDR3 nucleotides read TGTGCCAGCAGCACCACGCGACAGACCACCGGGGAGCTGTTTTTT. This translates into CASSTTRQTTGELFF.